This T cell receptor beta chain was captured in a study of cytomegalovirus exposure and HLA in healthy donors. The CDR3 contains 20 residues. CDR1 KGHSH and CDR2 LQKENI come from the germline V gene. Germline trimming cut 2 bases from V and 2 bases from J; bases unmatched to any gene: 15. Amplification used 60 Vbeta primers and 13 Jbeta primers. Clones were read by immunoSEQ multiplex PCR, and TCRdb kept only the in-frame ones, dropping some. This repertoire shows 95,000 to 100,000 clones, about 81% found once; its top ten account for around 9.3%. This clonotype originated in a man aged 50-60 years in good health and CMV-seronegative. The sequenced sample consisted of PBMCs. The chain employs TRBV18 and TRBJ2-7, with 13 bases identical to TRBD2. CDR3 protein: CASSPARGYGLAGDAYEQYF. In nucleotides, the CDR3 is TGTGCCAGCTCACCAGCTAGGGGGTACGGACTAGCGGGAGATGCCTACGAGCAGTACTTC.